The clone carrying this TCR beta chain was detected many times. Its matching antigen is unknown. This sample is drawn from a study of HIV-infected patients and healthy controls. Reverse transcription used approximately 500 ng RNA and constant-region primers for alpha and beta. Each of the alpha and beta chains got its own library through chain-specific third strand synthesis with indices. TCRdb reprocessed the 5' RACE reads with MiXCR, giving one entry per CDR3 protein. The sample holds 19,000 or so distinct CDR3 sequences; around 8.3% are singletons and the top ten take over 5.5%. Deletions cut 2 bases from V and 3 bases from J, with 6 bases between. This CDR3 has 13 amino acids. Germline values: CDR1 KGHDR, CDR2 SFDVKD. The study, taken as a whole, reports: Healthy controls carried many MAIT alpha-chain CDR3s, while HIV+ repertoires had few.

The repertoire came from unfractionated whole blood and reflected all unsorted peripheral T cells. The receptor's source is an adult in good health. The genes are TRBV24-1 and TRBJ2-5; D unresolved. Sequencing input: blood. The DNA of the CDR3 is TGTGCCACCAGTGATTACGAGGAAGAGACCCAGTACTTC. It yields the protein CATSDYEEETQYF.